The 21 T cell receptor beta chains in this list originate from one sample, sequenced in a study of T cell changes during pregnancy in multiple sclerosis. Measured with immunoSEQ multiplex PCR; TCRdb has only the in-frame clones, and not every one. Of about 50,000 clones listed, approximately 94% are singletons. This specimen was CD4+ T cells from peripheral blood mononuclear cells, taken in the third trimester of pregnancy. The receptors were sampled from a female donor with multiple sclerosis, enrolled in a pregnancy study.

J is TRBJ1-1 and V is TRBV11-3; D is unclear. The V end lost 5 bases, the J end lost 8 bases, and 21 bases lay between the germline ends. CDR3 length: 15 residues. Germline V gene data show CDR1 as SGHNT and CDR2 as YENEEA. CDR3 DNA: TGTGCCAGCAGCCCTCCCCGCTGGGAGAGGGAAGAAGCTTTCTTT. Residues: CASSPPRWEREEAFF. The full variable domain, its missing parts supplied by reference TRBV11-3 and TRBJ1-1, is EAGVVQSPRYKIIEKKQPVAFWCNPISGHNTLYWYLQNLGQGPELLIRYENEEAVDDSQLPKDRFSAERLKGVDSTLKIQPAELGDSAVYLCASSPPRWEREEAFFGQGTRLTVV.

CDR3: CASSAGTDTQYF. In nucleotides, the CDR3 is TGTGCCAGCAGCGCAGGCACAGATACGCAGTATTTT. The chain carries TRBV6-6 and TRBJ2-3, with D uncertain. Germline assignment: CDR1 MNHNY and CDR2 SVGAGI (reference sequence). CDR3 size: 12 residues. The ends were cut back, 6 bases at V and 1 base at J, with 5 bases in the middle.

This chain uses TRBV7-9 with TRBJ2-1, with D uncertain. V dropped 5 bases and J dropped 5 bases, with 7 bases sitting between them. The CDR3 runs 12 residues. From germline, CDR1 is SEHNR and CDR2 FQNEAQ (reference sequence). This CDR3 is CASSLKNNEQFF. For the CDR3, the DNA is TGTGCCAGCAGCCTAAAAAACAATGAGCAGTTCTTC.

The chain uses TRBV30 and TRBJ2-7; tentatively, D is TRBD2 (5 bases). Per germline, CDR1 GTSNPN and CDR2 SVGIG (reference sequence). Deletions cut 4 bases from V and 2 bases from J, with 12 bases between. The length of the CDR3 is 13 residues. CDR3 protein: CAWKGLITYEQYF. As DNA, the CDR3 is TGTGCCTGGAAAGGACTCATAACCTACGAGCAGTACTTC.

This clone has a single count. This chain connects TRBV7-9 to TRBJ2-5; 8 positions match TRBD2. Trimming cost V 0 bases and J 4 bases; bases outside gene matches: 13. This CDR3 contains 18 residues. The V gene's germline CDR1 is SEHNR and CDR2 FQNEAQ (reference sequence). CDR3 coding DNA: TGTGCCAGCAGCTTAGCGCGGTCGGGGGGGCGAGATCTAGAGACCCAGTACTTC. Protein sequence: CASSLARSGGRDLETQYF.

The chain combines TRBV20-1 with TRBJ1-2; D is unresolved. There are 11 residues in the CDR3. The germline V gene encodes CDR1 DFQATT and CDR2 SNEGSKA (reference sequence). The V end was cut by 7 bases, the J end by 0 bases, with 6 bases between. CDR3 amino acids: CSVRANYGYTF. DNA of the CDR3: TGCAGTGTCCGAGCTAACTATGGCTACACCTTC.

The chain links TRBV19 to TRBJ2-7; D is possibly TRBD1 (5 bases). CDR3 length: 12 residues. Germline CDR1 and CDR2: LNHDA and SQIVND (reference sequence). V gave up 3 bases and J gave up 5 bases, with 8 bases separating them. The CDR3 DNA reads TGTGCCAGTAGTATGTCAGGGCACGAGCAGTACTTC. Its protein is CASSMSGHEQYF.

V is TRBV29-1 and J is TRBJ1-2, with D hard to call. In germline, CDR1 is SQVTM, CDR2 ANQGSEA. Deletions cut 3 bases from V and 4 bases from J, with 9 bases between. There are 12 residues in the CDR3. In DNA, the CDR3 is TGCAGCGTTGAGAGGTCCGTCTATGGCTACACCTTC. Its protein is CSVERSVYGYTF. Filled out from reference TRBV29-1 and TRBJ1-2, the complete variable domain reads SAVISQKPSRDICQRGTSLTIQCQVDSQVTMMFWYRQQPGQSLTLIATANQGSEATYESGFVIDKFPISRPNLTFSTLTVSNMSPEDSSIYLCSVERSVYGYTFGSGTRLTVV.

The chain employs TRBV6-6 and TRBJ2-7; D may be TRBD1 (5 bases). The CDR3 totals 12 residues. Germline V lookup: CDR1 MNHNY, CDR2 SVGAGI (reference sequence). With 6 bases removed from V and 6 bases from J, the gap between germline ends came to 12 bases. CDR3 sequence (DNA): TGTGCCAGCAGCCCCGCCACAGGCGAGCAGTACTTC. It encodes CASSPATGEQYF.

This chain connects TRBV6-1 to TRBJ1-1; D might be TRBD1 (6 bases). From germline, CDR1 is MNHNS and CDR2 SASEGT. CDR3 length: 14 amino acids. Trimming removed 5 bases at V and 5 bases at J, with 15 bases between. CDR3 nucleotides: TGTGCCAGCAGTCCCAAGGGGGACAAGACTGAAGCTTTCTTT. Amino acids: CASSPKGDKTEAFF.

The count of this clone is one. The chain has TRBV5-1 and TRBJ2-7; TRBD2 matches 8 bases. This CDR3 has 14 residues. Germline CDR1 SGHRS, CDR2 YFSETQ. V dropped 6 bases and J dropped 5; count of bases not matched to a gene: 10. CDR3 nucleotide sequence: TGCGCCAGCACCTTAGCGGGATTTGGTAACGAGCAGTACTTC. Translation: CASTLAGFGNEQYF. Drawing the rest from reference TRBV5-1 and TRBJ2-7, the complete variable domain is KAGVTQTPRYLIKTRGQQVTLSCSPISGHRSVSWYQQTPGQGLQFLFEYFSETQRNKGNFPGRFSGRQFSNSRSEMNVSTLELGDSALYLCASTLAGFGNEQYFGPGTRLTVT.

The chain is built from TRBV28 and TRBJ1-4; D is undetermined. Trimming left V 3 bases short and J 8 bases short, with 13 bases between. Germline CDR1 and CDR2: MDHEN and SYDVKM. The CDR3 covers 14 residues. In DNA form, the CDR3 reads TGTGCCAGCAGTTTCCCCGGTCGGCGGGAAAAACTGTTTTTT. Protein sequence: CASSFPGRREKLFF.

This clone has a single count. The chain uses TRBV19 and TRBJ2-7; the match to TRBD1 covers 7 bases. The trim removed 6 bases at V and 3 bases at J, leaving 8 bases unmatched. This CDR3 spans 14 amino acids. Germline-derived CDR1 and CDR2 are LNHDA and SQIVND (reference sequence). The CDR3 here is CASRNLGTDYEQYF. In DNA, the CDR3 is TGTGCCAGTAGGAACCTAGGGACAGACTACGAGCAGTACTTC.

The chain employs TRBV18 and TRBJ1-1, with 9 bases fitting TRBD1. The CDR3 is 13 residues long. CDR1 is KGHSH, CDR2 LQKENI, per germline. V shed 8 bases and J 4 bases; nucleotides not matched to a gene: 5. The CDR3 DNA is TGTGCCAGCGATAGACAGGGGGGCACTGAAGCTTTCTTT. Translation gives CASDRQGGTEAFF.

This chain joins TRBV7-2 and TRBJ2-1, with 7 bases aligning to TRBD2. This CDR3 spans 17 amino acids. With 5 bases clipped from V and 3 bases from J, the junction kept 13 bases outside the gene matches. Germline V gene data show CDR1 as SGHTA and CDR2 as FQGNSA. The CDR3 spells CASSQQPGGLYYNEQFF. CDR3 in DNA: TGTGCCAGCAGCCAACAACCCGGGGGGTTGTACTACAATGAGCAGTTCTTC.

In this sample, this clone turned up a few times. The chain uses TRBV5-1 and TRBJ2-1; D uncertain. Germline V lookup: CDR1 SGHRS, CDR2 YFSETQ. CDR3 size: 15 residues. V was pared by 3 bases and J by 6 bases, with 16 bases between. DNA of the CDR3: TGCGCCAGCAGCTCAAACCGAGCTACCCGCAATGAGCAGTTCTTC. Encoded protein: CASSSNRATRNEQFF.

This clone was counted between two and nine times. The CDR3 DNA follows: TGTGCCAGCCTTACAACAGGGGCCCCCACTGAAGCTTTCTTT. It is translated as CASLTTGAPTEAFF. This chain uses TRBV5-5 with TRBJ1-1; 7 positions agree with TRBD1. The V and J ends lost 7 bases and 4 bases, in that order; junction bases with no gene match: 10. The CDR3 length is 14 residues. Germline CDR1 reads SGHKS; CDR2 reads YYEKEE (reference sequence).

V is TRBV2 and J is TRBJ2-7; TRBD2 aligns across 7 bases. The CDR3 is 14 amino acids. Trimming at V came to 8 bases and at J to 3 bases, leaving 10 bases not matched to a gene. Germline V gene data show CDR1 as SNHLY and CDR2 as FYNNEI. Here the CDR3 reads CASGRGVSSYEQYF. The DNA of the CDR3 is TGTGCCAGCGGGAGGGGTGTATCTAGCTACGAGCAGTACTTC. Complete variable domain (other parts from reference TRBV2 and TRBJ2-7): EPEVTQTPSHQVTQMGQEVILRCVPISNHLYFYWYRQILGQKVEFLVSFYNNEISEKSEIFDDQFSVERPDGSNFTLKIRSTKLEDSAMYFCASGRGVSSYEQYFGPGTRLTVT.

This clone was detected once. V usage is TRBV10-3 and J usage is TRBJ1-4; 7 bases align to TRBD1. Germline-derived CDR1 and CDR2 are ENHRY and SYGVKD. The CDR3 extends over 13 amino acids. The trim removed 2 bases at V and 6 bases at J, leaving 0 bases unmatched. In nucleotides, the CDR3 is TGTGCCATCAGTGAGACAGGGGATGAAAAACTGTTTTTT. This codes for CAISETGDEKLFF.

This clone was seen just once. The chain employs TRBV7-2 and TRBJ2-7; 12 positions match TRBD2. Germline V gene data show CDR1 as SGHTA and CDR2 as FQGNSA. The trim removed 5 bases at V and 4 bases at J, leaving 6 bases unmatched. The CDR3 spans 15 residues. The CDR3 protein is CASSVELAGGYEQYF. CDR3 DNA sequence: TGTGCCAGCAGCGTCGAACTAGCGGGGGGATACGAGCAGTACTTC.

The rearrangement links TRBV29-1 to TRBJ2-2; maybe TRBD2 (6 bases). The CDR3 is 14 residues long. Between the trimmed V and J ends, which lost 6 bases and 2 bases, there was a span of 13 bases. The germline V gene has CDR1 SQVTM and CDR2 ANQGSEA. The CDR3 sequence is CSVRLVVNTGELFF. The CDR3 nucleotides read TGCAGCGTCCGACTAGTAGTAAACACCGGGGAGCTGTTTTTT.